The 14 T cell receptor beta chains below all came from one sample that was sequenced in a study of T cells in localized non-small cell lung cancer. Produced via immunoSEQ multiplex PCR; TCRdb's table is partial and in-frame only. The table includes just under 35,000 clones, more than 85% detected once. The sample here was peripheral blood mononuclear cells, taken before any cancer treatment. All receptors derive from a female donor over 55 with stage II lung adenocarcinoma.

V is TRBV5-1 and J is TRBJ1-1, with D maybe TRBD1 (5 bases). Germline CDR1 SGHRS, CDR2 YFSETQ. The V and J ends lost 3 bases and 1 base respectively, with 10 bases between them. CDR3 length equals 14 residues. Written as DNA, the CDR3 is TGCGCCAGCAGCTATGGGACGAGGAACACTGAAGCTTTCTTT. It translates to CASSYGTRNTEAFF.

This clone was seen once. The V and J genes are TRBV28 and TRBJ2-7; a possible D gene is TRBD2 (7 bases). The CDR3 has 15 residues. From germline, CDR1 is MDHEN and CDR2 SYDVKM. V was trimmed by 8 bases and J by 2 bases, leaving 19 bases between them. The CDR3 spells CASYRAEGGTYEQYF. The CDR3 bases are TGTGCCAGCTATAGGGCGGAGGGGGGGACCTACGAGCAGTACTTC.

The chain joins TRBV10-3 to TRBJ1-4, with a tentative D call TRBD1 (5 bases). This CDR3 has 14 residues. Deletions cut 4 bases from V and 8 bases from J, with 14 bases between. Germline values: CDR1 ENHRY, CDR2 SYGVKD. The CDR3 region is CAISVRGSDEKLFF. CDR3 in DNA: TGTGCCATCAGTGTGAGGGGATCGGACGAAAAACTGTTTTTT.

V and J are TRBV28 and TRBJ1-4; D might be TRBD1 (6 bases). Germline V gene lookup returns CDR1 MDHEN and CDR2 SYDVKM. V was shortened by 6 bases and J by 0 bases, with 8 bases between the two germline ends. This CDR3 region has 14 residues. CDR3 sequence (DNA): TGTGCCAGCAGAGAGGGGGCAACTAATGAAAAACTGTTTTTT. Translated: CASREGATNEKLFF.

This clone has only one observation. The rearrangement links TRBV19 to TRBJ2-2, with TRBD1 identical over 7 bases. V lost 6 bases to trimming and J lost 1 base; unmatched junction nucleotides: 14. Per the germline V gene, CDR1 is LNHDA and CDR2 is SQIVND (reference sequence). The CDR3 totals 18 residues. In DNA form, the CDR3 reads TGTGCCAGTAGAGATCGGAGAATTAGGGACAGGAACACCGGGGAGCTGTTTTTT. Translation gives CASRDRRIRDRNTGELFF.

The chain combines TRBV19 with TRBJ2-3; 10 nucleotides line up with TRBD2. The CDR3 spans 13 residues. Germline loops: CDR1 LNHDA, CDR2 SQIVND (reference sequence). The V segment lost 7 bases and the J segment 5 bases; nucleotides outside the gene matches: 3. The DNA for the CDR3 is TGTGCCAGTAATCTAGCGGGAGTAGATACGCAGTATTTT. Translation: CASNLAGVDTQYF.

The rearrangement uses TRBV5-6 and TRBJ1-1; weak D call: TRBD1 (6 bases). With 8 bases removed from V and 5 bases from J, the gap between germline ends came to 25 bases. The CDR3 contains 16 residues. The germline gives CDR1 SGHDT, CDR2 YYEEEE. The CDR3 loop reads CASQGDTGGVYTEAFF. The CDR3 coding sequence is TGTGCCAGTCAAGGGGACACCGGGGGAGTATATACTGAAGCTTTCTTT. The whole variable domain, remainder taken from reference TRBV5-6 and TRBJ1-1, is DAGVTQSPTHLIKTRGQQVTLRCSPKSGHDTVSWYQQALGQGPQFIFQYYEEEERQRGNFPDRFSGHQFPNYSSELNVNALLLGDSALYLCASQGDTGGVYTEAFFGQGTRLTVV.

The CDR3 spells CASSLVPGGYEKLFF. The CDR3 DNA sequence: TGTGCCAGCAGCTTAGTCCCAGGGGGCTATGAAAAACTGTTTTTT. The V and J genes are TRBV7-2 and TRBJ1-4; TRBD1 agrees at 8 bases. Trimming took 1 base from V and 6 from J; bases not matched to a gene: 4. This CDR3 contains 15 residues. Per germline, CDR1 SGHTA and CDR2 FQGNSA.

The CDR3 loop is CASSMRGEAFF. In nucleotides, the CDR3 is TGTGCCAGTAGTATGAGAGGTGAAGCTTTCTTT. V and J are TRBV19 and TRBJ1-1; D gene ambiguous. V was trimmed by 3 bases and J by 7 bases, leaving 6 bases between them. The germline CDR1 and CDR2 sequences are LNHDA and SQIVND (reference sequence). The CDR3 extends over 11 amino acids.

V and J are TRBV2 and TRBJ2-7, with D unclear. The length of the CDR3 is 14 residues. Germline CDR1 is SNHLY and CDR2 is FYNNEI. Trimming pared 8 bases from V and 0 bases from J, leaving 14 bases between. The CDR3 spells CASCQWSGSYEQYF. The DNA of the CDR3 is TGTGCCAGCTGCCAGTGGAGTGGCTCCTACGAGCAGTACTTC.

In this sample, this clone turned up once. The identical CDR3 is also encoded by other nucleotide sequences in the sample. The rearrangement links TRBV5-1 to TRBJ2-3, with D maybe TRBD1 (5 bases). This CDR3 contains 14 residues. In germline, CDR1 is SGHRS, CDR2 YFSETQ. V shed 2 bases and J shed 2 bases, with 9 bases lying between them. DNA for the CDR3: TGCGCCAGCAGCTTCGGACAAGACACAGATACGCAGTATTTT. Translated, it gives CASSFGQDTDTQYF.

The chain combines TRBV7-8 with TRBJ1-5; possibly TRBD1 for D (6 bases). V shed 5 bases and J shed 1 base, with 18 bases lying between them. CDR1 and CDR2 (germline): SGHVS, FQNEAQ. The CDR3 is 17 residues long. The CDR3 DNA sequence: TGTGCCAGCAGCCCCAGGGGCTGGGGTAAAAGCAATCAGCCCCAGCATTTT. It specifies CASSPRGWGKSNQPQHF.

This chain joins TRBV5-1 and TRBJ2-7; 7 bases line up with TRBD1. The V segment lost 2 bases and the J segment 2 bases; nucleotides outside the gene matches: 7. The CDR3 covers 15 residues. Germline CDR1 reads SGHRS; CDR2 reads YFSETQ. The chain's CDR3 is CASSLKGQAAYEQYF. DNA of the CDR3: TGCGCCAGCAGCTTAAAAGGACAGGCCGCCTACGAGCAGTACTTC.

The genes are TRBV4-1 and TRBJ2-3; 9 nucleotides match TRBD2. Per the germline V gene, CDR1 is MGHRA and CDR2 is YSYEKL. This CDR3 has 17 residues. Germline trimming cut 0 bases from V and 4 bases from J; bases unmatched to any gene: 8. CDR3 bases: TGCGCCAGCAGCCAAGACCGCGGGAGGGCCTATGCAGATACGCAGTATTTT. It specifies CASSQDRGRAYADTQYF.